This record looks at one T cell receptor beta chain sequence and its context. Its antigen is not identified. The record originates from a study of regulatory T cells in long-lasting Graves disease. Study-wide results and limits: Persistent cases of Graves' showed reduced TCR diversity relative to newly diagnosed patients.

The germline CDR1 and CDR2 sequences are SGDLS and YYNGEE. V lost 4 bases, J lost 4 bases, and 14 bases lay in between. This CDR3 spans 15 amino acids. As to time point: persistent/refractory GD, antithyroid drugs over 5 years with positive TRAb. RNA extracted from PBMCs served as the sequencing template. CDR3-region Arm-PCR and iRepertoire HTBI primers produced the TCR beta libraries. Each CDR3 protein is one row after TCRdb ran MiXCR on the multiplex PCR reads. This table has about 420,000 distinct CDR3 sequences, 20% to 25% appearing once. V is TRBV9 and J is TRBJ2-2; perhaps TRBD2 as D (5 bases). This clonotype originated in a female donor with Graves disease. Sequences were derived from peripheral blood mononuclear cells (PBMCs), sampled when the disease was refractory, from a patient treated with antithyroid drugs. The CDR3 is CASSPRTDSTGELFF. In nucleotides, the CDR3 is TGTGCCAGCAGCCCTCGGACTGATTCCACCGGGGAGCTGTTTTTT.